The 31 T cell receptor beta chains below all came from one sample that was sequenced in a study of graft-versus-host responses after intestinal transplantation. Assay: immunoSEQ multiplex PCR; the TCRdb copy retains only in-frame clones and omits some. The sample lists tens of thousands of clones, about 92% occurring once. Antigens for these TCRs are unknown. Sequencing was performed on unstimulated CD8+ T cells sorted from spleen or lymph node cells, taken before intestinal transplant. The receptors come from a human donor who received an intestinal transplant.

The chain has TRBV7-9 and TRBJ2-5; 9 bases line up with TRBD1. The germline V gene encodes CDR1 SEHNR and CDR2 FQNEAQ (reference sequence). V shed 5 bases and J 4 bases; nucleotides not matched to a gene: 8. The CDR3 is 15 amino acids. The DNA for the CDR3 is TGTGCCAGCAGCATCGACCGGGACAGGGTAGAGACCCAGTACTTC. Its translation: CASSIDRDRVETQYF.

V and J are TRBV9 and TRBJ2-7, with 7 positions matching TRBD2. The CDR3 sequence is 13 residues long. J lost 4 bases, V lost 0 bases, and 1 base had no gene match. Germline assignment: CDR1 SGDLS and CDR2 YYNGEE. The CDR3 here is CASSVGEGYEQYF. The CDR3 DNA follows: TGTGCCAGCAGCGTAGGGGAGGGGTACGAGCAGTACTTC. The whole variable domain, filled in from reference TRBV9 and TRBJ2-7, reads DSGVTQTPKHLITATGQRVTLRCSPRSGDLSVYWYQQSLDQGLQFLIQYYNGEERAKGNILERFSAQQFPDLHSELNLSSLELGDSALYFCASSVGEGYEQYFGPGTRLTVT.

This clone was counted only a few times. V gene TRBV2 combines with J gene TRBJ1-3; D uncertain. V was cut by 2 bases and J by 0 bases, with 11 bases left in between. This CDR3 has 16 amino acids. CDR1 is SNHLY, CDR2 FYNNEI, per germline. Here the CDR3 reads CASSESTDPSGNTIYF. The CDR3 nucleotides are TGTGCCAGCAGTGAATCAACAGACCCCTCTGGAAACACCATATATTTT.

The chain recombines TRBV7-9 with TRBJ1-4; 7 bases are shared with TRBD1. The CDR3 length is 13 residues. The J segment lost 6 bases and the V segment lost 5 bases, leaving 3 bases of the junction unmatched. The germline CDR1 and CDR2 sequences are SEHNR and FQNEAQ (reference sequence). CDR3 nucleotides: TGTGCCAGCAGCCCTACAGGGGATGAAAAACTGTTTTTT. It specifies CASSPTGDEKLFF. The whole variable domain, filled in from reference TRBV7-9 and TRBJ1-4, reads DTGVSQNPRHKITKRGQNVTFRCDPISEHNRLYWYRQTLGQGPEFLTYFQNEAQLEKSRLLSDRFSAERPKGSFSTLEIQRTEQGDSAMYLCASSPTGDEKLFFGSGTQLSVL.

The chain recombines TRBV27 with TRBJ1-6, with 7 bases fitting TRBD1. Trimming took 2 bases from V and 7 from J; bases not matched to a gene: 8. This CDR3 spans 16 amino acids. From germline, CDR1 is MNHEY and CDR2 SMNVEV (reference sequence). Written as DNA, the CDR3 is TGTGCCAGCAGTTTAACAGGCAGGGGGACGAATTCACCCCTCCACTTT. As protein: CASSLTGRGTNSPLHF.

This clone has only a few counts. The rearrangement uses TRBV2 and TRBJ1-6; no clear D. Per germline, CDR1 SNHLY and CDR2 FYNNEI. Trimming removed 6 bases at V and 12 bases at J, with 21 bases between. This CDR3 has 15 residues. The CDR3 protein is CASRDGSLTVLPLHF. CDR3 DNA sequence: TGTGCCAGCAGGGATGGGAGTCTGACTGTTTTACCCCTCCACTTT.

The chain employs TRBV4-1 and TRBJ2-3, with D perhaps TRBD1 (6 bases). Germline CDR1 and CDR2: MGHRA and YSYEKL. Trimming pared 6 bases from V and 6 bases from J, leaving 13 bases between. CDR3 length: 13 amino acids. CDR3 sequence: CASRGGEADTQYF. The CDR3 DNA reads TGCGCCAGCAGAGGGGGAGAGGCGGATACGCAGTATTTT.

Worth noting for this clone: Other nucleotide sequences in the sample specify the same CDR3. V usage is TRBV29-1 and J usage is TRBJ2-7, with 11 bases that match TRBD1. V was clipped by 0 bases and J by 5 bases; unmatched bases: 6. Germline lookup yields CDR1 SQVTM and CDR2 ANQGSEA. The CDR3 is made up of 15 amino acids. Here the CDR3 reads CSVEDGRTGGDEQYF. CDR3 nucleotide sequence: TGCAGCGTTGAAGATGGGAGGACAGGGGGCGACGAGCAGTACTTC.

The CDR3 sequence is CASSLRGLAGGYEQYF. CDR3 nucleotides: TGTGCCAGCAGCTTAAGGGGACTAGCGGGGGGATACGAGCAGTACTTC. J is TRBJ2-7 and V is TRBV11-2, with TRBD2 matching 15 bases. CDR1 and CDR2 (germline): SGHAT, FQNNGV. The CDR3 is 16 residues long. V lost 2 bases to trimming and J lost 4 bases; unmatched junction nucleotides: 3.

The chain is built from TRBV4-1 and TRBJ2-7, with D possibly being TRBD2 (7 bases). The germline V gene encodes CDR1 MGHRA and CDR2 YSYEKL. The V end lost 1 base, the J end lost 7 bases, and 14 bases lay between the germline ends. The CDR3 is 14 residues long. CDR3 residues: CASSQVGRGGEQYF. The CDR3 nucleotides read TGCGCCAGCAGCCAAGTGGGAAGGGGGGGAGAGCAGTACTTC.

This chain connects TRBV7-9 to TRBJ1-1; no clear D gene. V gave up 3 bases and J gave up 8 bases, with 10 bases separating them. This CDR3 has 12 amino acids. Germline CDR1 is SEHNR and CDR2 is FQNEAQ (reference sequence). In DNA, the CDR3 is TGTGCCAGCAGCTTTGACACGAAAGAAGCTTTCTTT. Its translation is CASSFDTKEAFF.

The sample holds a few counts of this clone. This chain uses TRBV2 with TRBJ1-1; TRBD1 agrees at 7 bases. Looked up from germline, CDR1 is SNHLY and CDR2 is FYNNEI. CDR3 length: 13 residues. Trimming took 1 base from V and 8 from J; bases not matched to a gene: 4. The chain's CDR3 is CASSEGQGIEAFF. The CDR3 region has the DNA TGTGCCAGCAGTGAAGGACAGGGCATAGAAGCTTTCTTT.

This sequence joins TRBV12-5 and TRBJ2-7, with 8 bases aligning to TRBD2. CDR3 length equals 14 residues. The V segment lost 6 bases and the J segment 0 bases; nucleotides outside the gene matches: 4. CDR1 is LGHNT and CDR2 is FRNRAP in the germline V gene. In DNA form, the CDR3 reads TGTGCTAGTGGCCGGGGGGGGAGCTCCTACGAGCAGTACTTC. Its translation is CASGRGGSSYEQYF.

The V call is TRBV19, the J call TRBJ2-2; perhaps TRBD1 as D (6 bases). Trimming left V 4 bases short and J 5 bases short, with 14 bases between. CDR1 LNHDA and CDR2 SQIVND come from the germline V gene (reference sequence). This CDR3 region has 15 residues. CDR3 nucleotides: TGTGCCAGTAGTAAGGTCCAGGGGAGAACCGGGGAGCTGTTTTTT. Translating gives CASSKVQGRTGELFF.

Details on this clone: This sample includes further DNA sequences coding for the same CDR3. This chain links TRBV7-9 with TRBJ1-2, with D possibly matching TRBD1 (5 bases). Trimming stripped 4 bases from V and 3 bases from J, with 15 bases between. The CDR3 runs 15 residues. Germline V gene lookup returns CDR1 SEHNR and CDR2 FQNEAQ (reference sequence). CDR3 protein: CASSSPAGLDYGYTF. The CDR3 DNA sequence: TGTGCCAGCAGCTCACCGGCAGGGCTCGACTATGGCTACACCTTC.

V gene TRBV6-5 combines with J gene TRBJ1-2; 9 bases agree with TRBD1. V lost 7 bases to trimming and J lost 6 bases; unmatched junction nucleotides: 6. The CDR3 extends over 13 amino acids. Germline CDR1 reads MNHEY; CDR2 reads SVGAGI. The CDR3 DNA is TGTGCCAGCACCCTGGGACAGGGTAATGGCTACACCTTC. Its protein product is CASTLGQGNGYTF.

V is TRBV27 and J is TRBJ1-2; 7 positions match TRBD1. The J segment lost 2 bases and the V segment lost 6 bases, leaving 3 bases of the junction unmatched. The germline V gene has CDR1 MNHEY and CDR2 SMNVEV (reference sequence). The CDR3 runs 13 residues. CDR3 protein: CASRLTGNYGYTF. The CDR3 DNA sequence: TGTGCCAGCAGACTGACAGGGAACTATGGCTACACCTTC.

Notes on this clone: In the same sample, other DNA sequences code for this CDR3. The chain couples TRBV2 to TRBJ1-2, with a weak D call TRBD1 (5 bases). Germline V gene data show CDR1 as SNHLY and CDR2 as FYNNEI. The CDR3 is 19 amino acids. Trimming took 0 bases from V and 4 from J, leaving 24 bases between them. The CDR3 bases are TGTGCCAGCAGTGAAGCCCAAATAGAACAGGCCCCTTACGCCTATGGCTACACCTTC. This translates into CASSEAQIEQAPYAYGYTF.

The V gene is TRBV5-1, the J gene TRBJ1-2; 11 bases match TRBD1. Germline CDR1 reads SGHRS; CDR2 reads YFSETQ. The CDR3 spans 15 residues. V lost 0 bases to trimming and J lost 8 bases; unmatched junction nucleotides: 6. CDR3 sequence reads: CASSLVHGQGAGYTF. DNA of the CDR3: TGCGCCAGCAGCTTGGTCCACGGACAGGGGGCAGGCTACACCTTC.

As concerns this clone: Other DNA sequences in the sample encode the same CDR3. The chain joins TRBV19 to TRBJ1-1; D gene ambiguous. The germline gives CDR1 LNHDA, CDR2 SQIVND (reference sequence). The CDR3 covers 12 residues. V was clipped by 5 bases and J by 5 bases, with 9 bases between them. CDR3 amino acids: CASSLGVTEAFF. In nucleotides, the CDR3 is TGTGCCAGTAGTCTAGGAGTGACTGAAGCTTTCTTT.

The rearrangement uses TRBV5-5 and TRBJ2-7; no clear D gene. The CDR3 sequence is 11 residues long. The V gene lost 4 bases and the J gene lost 1 base, with 3 bases spanning the gap. The V gene's germline CDR1 is SGHKS and CDR2 YYEKEE (reference sequence). CDR3: CASSTSYEQYF. CDR3 nucleotide sequence: TGTGCCAGCAGCACTTCCTACGAGCAGTACTTC.

This clone occurred once. The rearrangement uses TRBV4-3 and TRBJ1-3; 8 bases are shared with TRBD1. The CDR3 extends over 15 amino acids. Germline values: CDR1 LGHNA, CDR2 YSLEER. The V and J ends lost 4 bases and 0 bases, in that order; junction bases with no gene match: 2. DNA for the CDR3: TGCGCCAGCAGCCGGGACAGGAGCTCTGGAAACACCATATATTTT. It yields the protein CASSRDRSSGNTIYF.

This rearrangement joins TRBV27 to TRBJ1-3; D is undetermined. The V and J ends lost 4 bases and 3 bases respectively, with 7 bases between them. Germline V gene data show CDR1 as MNHEY and CDR2 as SMNVEV (reference sequence). This CDR3 contains 13 residues. The CDR3 DNA follows: TGTGCCAGCAGTTCCCTCGGTGGAAACACCATATATTTT. This encodes CASSSLGGNTIYF.

Written as DNA, the CDR3 is TGTGCCAGCGCGTTAACAGGGCTGGGTGAAGCTTTCTTT. It translates to CASALTGLGEAFF. The chain carries TRBV27 and TRBJ1-1; possibly TRBD1 for D (6 bases). This CDR3 spans 13 amino acids. Looked up from germline, CDR1 is MNHEY and CDR2 is SMNVEV (reference sequence). Trimming left V 8 bases short and J 7 bases short, with 17 bases between.

The gene calls are TRBV5-5 and TRBJ2-7; no firm D call. The CDR3 is 12 amino acids. The germline gives CDR1 SGHKS, CDR2 YYEKEE (reference sequence). Trimming left V 0 bases short and J 3 bases short, with 4 bases between. CDR3 DNA sequence: TGTGCCAGCAGCTTGGTCGGCTACGAGCAGTACTTC. Protein product: CASSLVGYEQYF.

The V call is TRBV7-8, the J call TRBJ2-1, with 11 positions matching TRBD2. The CDR3 loop spans 16 amino acids. J was trimmed by 2 bases and V by 0 bases; bases with no gene match: 0. Per germline, CDR1 SGHVS and CDR2 FQNEAQ. The CDR3 DNA reads as TGTGCCAGCAGCTTAGCGGGACTAGCGGCCTACAATGAGCAGTTCTTC. Its protein product is CASSLAGLAAYNEQFF.

This chain uses TRBV7-9 with TRBJ2-7; TRBD1 matches at 8 bases. CDR3 length: 14 amino acids. Germline V gives CDR1 SEHNR, CDR2 FQNEAQ (reference sequence). V was clipped by 5 bases and J by 5 bases; unmatched bases: 8. CDR3: CASSAPGQADEQYF. As DNA, the CDR3 is TGTGCCAGCAGCGCGCCGGGACAGGCCGACGAGCAGTACTTC.

This sequence joins TRBV5-4 and TRBJ2-2; 12 bases line up with TRBD2. Germline trimming cut 0 bases from V and 0 bases from J; bases unmatched to any gene: 6. The CDR3 runs to 19 residues. The germline V gene has CDR1 SGHNT and CDR2 YYREEE (reference sequence). Written as DNA, the CDR3 is TGTGCCAGCAGCTTGGTTGCACTAGCGGGGGGACCGAACACCGGGGAGCTGTTTTTT. This encodes CASSLVALAGGPNTGELFF. Drawing the rest from reference TRBV5-4 and TRBJ2-2, the complete variable domain is ETGVTQSPTHLIKTRGQQVTLRCSSQSGHNTVSWYQQALGQGPQFIFQYYREEENGRGNFPPRFSGLQFPNYSSELNVNALELDDSALYLCASSLVALAGGPNTGELFFGEGSRLTVL.

The rearrangement joins TRBV7-2 to TRBJ2-1, with 11 bases that match TRBD2. Unmatched junction bases numbered 8, after V lost 6 bases and J lost 7 bases. The V gene's germline CDR1 is SGHTA and CDR2 FQGNSA. The CDR3 loop spans 15 amino acids. DNA for the CDR3: TGTGCCAGCAGTGTTAGCGGGGGGGCCGTGAATGAGCAGTTCTTC. It is translated as CASSVSGGAVNEQFF.

The chain uses TRBV27 and TRBJ1-5, with D uncertain. V gave up 4 bases and J gave up 7 bases, with 20 bases separating them. Germline CDR1 and CDR2: MNHEY and SMNVEV (reference sequence). This CDR3 comprises 16 residues. The CDR3 sequence: CASSSTWEGSWQPQHF. For the CDR3, the DNA is TGTGCCAGCAGTTCCACCTGGGAGGGATCATGGCAGCCCCAGCATTTT.

Here the CDR3 DNA reads TGTGCCAGCAGGGCCACAGGGGGGGAGTACAATGAAAAACTGTTTTTT. The encoded protein is CASRATGGEYNEKLFF. The rearrangement uses TRBV6-6 and TRBJ1-4; TRBD1 matches 8 bases. The CDR3 consists of 16 residues. Germline V gene sequence: CDR1 MNHNY, CDR2 SVGAGI (reference sequence). V lost 6 bases and J lost 5; bases outside the gene matches: 11.